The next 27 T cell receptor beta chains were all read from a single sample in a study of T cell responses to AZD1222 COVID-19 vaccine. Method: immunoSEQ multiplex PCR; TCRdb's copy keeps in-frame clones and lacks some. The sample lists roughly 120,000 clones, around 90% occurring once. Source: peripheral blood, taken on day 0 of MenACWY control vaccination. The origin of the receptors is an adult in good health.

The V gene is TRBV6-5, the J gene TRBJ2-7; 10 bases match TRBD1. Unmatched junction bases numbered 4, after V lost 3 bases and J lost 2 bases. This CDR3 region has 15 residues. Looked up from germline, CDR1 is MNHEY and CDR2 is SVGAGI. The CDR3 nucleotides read TGTGCCAGCAGTTATGGAGGGACAGGGGCCTACGAGCAGTACTTC. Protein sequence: CASSYGGTGAYEQYF.

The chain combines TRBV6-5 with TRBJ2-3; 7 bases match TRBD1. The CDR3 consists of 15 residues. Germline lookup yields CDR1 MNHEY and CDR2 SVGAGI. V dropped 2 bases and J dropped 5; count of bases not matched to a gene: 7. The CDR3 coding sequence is TGTGCCAGCAGTTACGGAACAGGGGCAGGAGATACGCAGTATTTT. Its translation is CASSYGTGAGDTQYF.

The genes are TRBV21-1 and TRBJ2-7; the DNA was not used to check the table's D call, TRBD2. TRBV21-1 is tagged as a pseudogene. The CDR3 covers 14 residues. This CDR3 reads CASRSCHGRYEQYF. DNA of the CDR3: TGTGCCAGCAGGTCGTGCCACGGGAGGTACGAGCAGTACTTC.

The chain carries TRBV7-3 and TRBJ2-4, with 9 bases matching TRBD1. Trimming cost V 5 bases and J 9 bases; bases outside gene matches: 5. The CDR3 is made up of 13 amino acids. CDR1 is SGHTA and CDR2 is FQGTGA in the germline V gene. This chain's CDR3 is CASSVQGAGIQYF. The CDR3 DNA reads TGTGCCAGCAGCGTACAGGGGGCGGGCATTCAGTACTTC. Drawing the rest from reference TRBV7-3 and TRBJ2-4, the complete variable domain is GAGVSQTPSNKVTEKGKYVELRCDPISGHTALYWYRQSLGQGPEFLIYFQGTGAADDSGLPNDRFFAVRPEGSVSTLKIQRTERGDSAVYLCASSVQGAGIQYFGAGTRLSVL.

The CDR3 nucleotides are TGTGCCAGCAGCTTAGGGTCTTACAGGGGTCCAAGGCCCCAGCATTTT. Translation: CASSLGSYRGPRPQHF. The chain couples TRBV7-8 to TRBJ1-5, with 7 bases that match TRBD1. Trimming cost V 1 base and J 9 bases; bases outside gene matches: 12. CDR3 length: 16 residues. Germline assignment: CDR1 SGHVS and CDR2 FQNEAQ.

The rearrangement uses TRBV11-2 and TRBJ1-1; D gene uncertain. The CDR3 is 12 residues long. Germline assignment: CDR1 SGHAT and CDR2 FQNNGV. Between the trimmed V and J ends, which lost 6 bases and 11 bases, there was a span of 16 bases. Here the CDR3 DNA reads TGTGCCAGCAGTCCAAACCGGGGATCGGCTTTCTTT. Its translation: CASSPNRGSAFF.

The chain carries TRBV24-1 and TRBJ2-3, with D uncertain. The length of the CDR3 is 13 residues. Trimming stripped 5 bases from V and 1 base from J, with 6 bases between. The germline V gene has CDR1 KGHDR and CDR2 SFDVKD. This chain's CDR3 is CATSGQGTDTQYF. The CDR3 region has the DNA TGTGCCACCAGTGGCCAAGGCACAGATACGCAGTATTTT.

The CDR3 bases are TGTGCCAGCAGCTCCCATGGAAGCAGCCCAAAGAACTACGAGCAGTACTTC. Protein sequence: CASSSHGSSPKNYEQYF. The rearrangement uses TRBV28 and TRBJ2-7, with D hard to call. The CDR3 has 17 amino acids. In germline, CDR1 is MDHEN, CDR2 SYDVKM. V was shortened by 6 bases and J by 3 bases, with 24 bases between the two germline ends.

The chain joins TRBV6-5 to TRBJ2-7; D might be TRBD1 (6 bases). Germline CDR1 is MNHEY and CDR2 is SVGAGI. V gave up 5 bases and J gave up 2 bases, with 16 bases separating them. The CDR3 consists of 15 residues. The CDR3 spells CASSKQGTGAYEQYF. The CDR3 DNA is TGTGCCAGCAGTAAACAGGGTACGGGCGCCTACGAGCAGTACTTC.

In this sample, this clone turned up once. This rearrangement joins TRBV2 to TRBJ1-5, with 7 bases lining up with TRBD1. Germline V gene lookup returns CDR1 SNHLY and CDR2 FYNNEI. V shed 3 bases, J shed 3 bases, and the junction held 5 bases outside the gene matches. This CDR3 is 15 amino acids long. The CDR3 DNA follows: TGTGCCAGCAGTGATGAGGGGGCGGACAATCAGCCCCAGCATTTT. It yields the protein CASSDEGADNQPQHF. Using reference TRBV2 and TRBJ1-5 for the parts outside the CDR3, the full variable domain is EPEVTQTPSHQVTQMGQEVILRCVPISNHLYFYWYRQILGQKVEFLVSFYNNEISEKSEIFDDQFSVERPDGSNFTLKIRSTKLEDSAMYFCASSDEGADNQPQHFGDGTRLSIL.

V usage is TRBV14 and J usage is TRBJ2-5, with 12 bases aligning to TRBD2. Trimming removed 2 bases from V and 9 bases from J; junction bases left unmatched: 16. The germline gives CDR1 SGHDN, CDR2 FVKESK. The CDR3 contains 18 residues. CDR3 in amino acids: CASSQNTPTSGRAGAQYF. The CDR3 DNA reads TGTGCCAGCAGCCAAAATACTCCGACTAGCGGGAGAGCTGGGGCCCAGTACTTC.

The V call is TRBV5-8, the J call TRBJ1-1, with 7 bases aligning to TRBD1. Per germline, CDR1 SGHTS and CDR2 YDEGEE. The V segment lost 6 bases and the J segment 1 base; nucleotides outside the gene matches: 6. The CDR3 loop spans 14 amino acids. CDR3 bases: TGTGCCAGCACCCTGGGGGACAGGAACACTGAAGCTTTCTTT. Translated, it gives CASTLGDRNTEAFF.

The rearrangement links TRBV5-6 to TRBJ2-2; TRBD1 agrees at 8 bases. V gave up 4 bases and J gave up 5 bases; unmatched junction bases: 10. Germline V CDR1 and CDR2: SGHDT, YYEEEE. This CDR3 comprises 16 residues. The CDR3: CASSHGTGGATGELFF. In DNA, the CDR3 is TGTGCCAGCAGCCACGGGACAGGTGGGGCTACCGGGGAGCTGTTTTTT.

This chain's CDR3 is CASSPLAGDEQFF. Written as DNA, the CDR3 is TGTGCCAGCAGCCCACTAGCGGGCGATGAGCAGTTCTTC. The chain combines TRBV7-9 with TRBJ2-1, with 9 bases matching TRBD2. Trimming took 5 bases from V and 8 from J; bases not matched to a gene: 4. CDR3 length equals 13 residues. The V gene's germline CDR1 is SEHNR and CDR2 FQNEAQ (reference sequence).

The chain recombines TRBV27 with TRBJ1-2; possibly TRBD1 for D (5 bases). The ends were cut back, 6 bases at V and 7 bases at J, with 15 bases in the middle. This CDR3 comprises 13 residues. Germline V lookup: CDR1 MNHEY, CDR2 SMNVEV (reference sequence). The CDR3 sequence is CASRTQGLRGYTF. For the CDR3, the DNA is TGTGCCAGCAGGACCCAGGGATTACGTGGCTACACCTTC.

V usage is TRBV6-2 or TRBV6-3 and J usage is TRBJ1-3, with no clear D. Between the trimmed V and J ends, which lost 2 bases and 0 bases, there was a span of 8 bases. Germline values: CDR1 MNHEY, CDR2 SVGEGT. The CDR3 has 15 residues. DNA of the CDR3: TGTGCCAGCAGTTACATGGGCCTCTCTGGAAACACCATATATTTT. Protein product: CASSYMGLSGNTIYF.

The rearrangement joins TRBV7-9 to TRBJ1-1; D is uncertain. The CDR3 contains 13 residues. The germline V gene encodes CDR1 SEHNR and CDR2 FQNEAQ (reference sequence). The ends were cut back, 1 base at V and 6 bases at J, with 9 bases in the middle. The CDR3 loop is CASSLGRAAEAFF. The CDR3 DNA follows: TGTGCCAGCAGCTTAGGGAGGGCAGCTGAAGCTTTCTTT.

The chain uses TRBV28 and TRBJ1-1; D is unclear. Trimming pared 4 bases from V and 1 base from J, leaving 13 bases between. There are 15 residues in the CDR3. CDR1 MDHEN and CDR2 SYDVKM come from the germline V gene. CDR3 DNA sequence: TGTGCCAGCAGTTCCCAAGGACGCGGGAACACTGAAGCTTTCTTT. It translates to CASSSQGRGNTEAFF.

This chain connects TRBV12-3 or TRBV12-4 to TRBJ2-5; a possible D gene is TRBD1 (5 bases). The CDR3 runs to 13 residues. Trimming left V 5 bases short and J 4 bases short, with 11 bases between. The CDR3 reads CASSRAGLETQYF. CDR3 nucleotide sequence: TGTGCCAGCAGTCGAGCAGGGCTAGAGACCCAGTACTTC.

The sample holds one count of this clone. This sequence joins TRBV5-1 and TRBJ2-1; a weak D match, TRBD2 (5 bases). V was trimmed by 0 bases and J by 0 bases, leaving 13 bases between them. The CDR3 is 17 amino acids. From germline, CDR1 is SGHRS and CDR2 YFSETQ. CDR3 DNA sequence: TGCGCCAGCAGCTTGGTCTGGATAGGGAGCTCCTACAATGAGCAGTTCTTC. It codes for CASSLVWIGSSYNEQFF.

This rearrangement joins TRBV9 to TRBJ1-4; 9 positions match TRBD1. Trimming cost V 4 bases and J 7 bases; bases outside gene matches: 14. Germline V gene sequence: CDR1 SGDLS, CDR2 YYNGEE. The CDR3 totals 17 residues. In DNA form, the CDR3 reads TGTGCCAGCAGCCCGGGACAGGGATCATTCTTCGGTGAAAAACTGTTTTTT. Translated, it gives CASSPGQGSFFGEKLFF.

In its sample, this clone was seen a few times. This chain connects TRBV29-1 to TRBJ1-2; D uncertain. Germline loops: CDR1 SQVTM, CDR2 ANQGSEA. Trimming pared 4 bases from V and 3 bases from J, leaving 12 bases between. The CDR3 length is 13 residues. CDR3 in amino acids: CSVAITVDYGYTF. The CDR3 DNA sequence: TGCAGCGTTGCTATCACGGTTGACTATGGCTACACCTTC.

The CDR3 is CASSPNPTGGSGYTF. CDR3 nucleotide sequence: TGTGCCAGCAGCCCGAACCCGACAGGGGGCAGTGGCTACACCTTC. This rearrangement joins TRBV5-6 to TRBJ1-2; 10 bases line up with TRBD1. V was pared by 4 bases and J by 7 bases, with 10 bases of the junction left unmatched. The CDR3 runs 15 residues. CDR1 and CDR2 (germline): SGHDT, YYEEEE.

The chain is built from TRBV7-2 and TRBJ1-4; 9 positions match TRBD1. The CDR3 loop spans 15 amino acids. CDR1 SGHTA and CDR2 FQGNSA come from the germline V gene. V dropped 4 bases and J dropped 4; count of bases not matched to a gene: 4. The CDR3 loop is CASSSDRGSNEKLFF. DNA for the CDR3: TGTGCCAGCAGCTCCGACAGGGGGAGTAATGAAAAACTGTTTTTT.

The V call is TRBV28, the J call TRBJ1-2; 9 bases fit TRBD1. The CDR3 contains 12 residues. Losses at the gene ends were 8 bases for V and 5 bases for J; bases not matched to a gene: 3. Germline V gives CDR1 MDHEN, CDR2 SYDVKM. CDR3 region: CASGDREYGYTF. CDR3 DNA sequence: TGTGCCAGCGGGGACAGGGAGTATGGCTACACCTTC.

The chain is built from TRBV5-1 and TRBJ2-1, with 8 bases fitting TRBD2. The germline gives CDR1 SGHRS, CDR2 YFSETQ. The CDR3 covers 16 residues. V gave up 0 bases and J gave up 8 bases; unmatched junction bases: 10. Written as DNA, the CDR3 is TGCGCCAGCAGCTTGGATGCTAGCGGGCGTAGTGATGAGCAGTTCTTC. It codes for CASSLDASGRSDEQFF. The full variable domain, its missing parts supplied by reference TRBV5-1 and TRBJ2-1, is KAGVTQTPRYLIKTRGQQVTLSCSPISGHRSVSWYQQTPGQGLQFLFEYFSETQRNKGNFPGRFSGRQFSNSRSEMNVSTLELGDSALYLCASSLDASGRSDEQFFGPGTRLTVL.

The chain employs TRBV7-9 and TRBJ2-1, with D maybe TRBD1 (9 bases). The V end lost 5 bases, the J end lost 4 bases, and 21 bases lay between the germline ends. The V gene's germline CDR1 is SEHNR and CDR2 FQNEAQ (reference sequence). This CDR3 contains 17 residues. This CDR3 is CASSPDRGLGKYNEQFF. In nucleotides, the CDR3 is TGTGCCAGCAGCCCGGACAGGGGACTAGGGAAATACAATGAGCAGTTCTTC.